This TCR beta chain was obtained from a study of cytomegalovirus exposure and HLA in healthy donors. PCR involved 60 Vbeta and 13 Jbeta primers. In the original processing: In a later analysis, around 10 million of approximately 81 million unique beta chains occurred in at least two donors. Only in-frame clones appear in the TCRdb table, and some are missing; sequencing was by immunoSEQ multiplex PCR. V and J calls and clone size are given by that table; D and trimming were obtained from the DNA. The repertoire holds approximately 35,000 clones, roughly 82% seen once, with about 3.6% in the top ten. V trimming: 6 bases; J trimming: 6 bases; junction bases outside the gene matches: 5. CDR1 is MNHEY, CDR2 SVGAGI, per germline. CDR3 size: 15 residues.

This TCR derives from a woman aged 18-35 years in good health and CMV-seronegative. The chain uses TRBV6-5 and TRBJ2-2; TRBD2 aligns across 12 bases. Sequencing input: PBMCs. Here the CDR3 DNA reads TGTGCCAGCAGCCTAGCGGGAGGGCCATCCGGGGAGCTGTTTTTT. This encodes CASSLAGGPSGELFF.